This paragraph reports one TCR beta chain. Its antigen is unidentified. cDNA prepared by RNA extraction and subsequent reverse transcription served as the template for sequencing. Sequencing used immunoSEQ multiplex PCR; TCRdb keeps in-frame clones, though not all of them. The data show roughly 100,000 clones, just over 85% seen once. This sample's treatment: oral pan-JAK inhibitor, 5-10 mg twice daily. Germline V lookup: CDR1 MNHEY, CDR2 SMNVEV (reference sequence). CDR3 length: 13 residues. V shed 5 bases and J shed 7 bases, with 15 bases lying between them. The data derive from a study of CD8+ T cells in alopecia areata. Study-wide context: The drug, oral tofacitinib, was given to treated patients at 5 to 10 mg twice daily. Tofacitinib was given for 6 to 18 months, then stopped for 6 months. Study conclusions and caveats: For lesional scalp, especially alopecia totalis/universalis, clonality was higher than in normal scalp.

The chain recombines TRBV27 with TRBJ2-7; D is undetermined. The specimen was CD8+ T cells sorted from blood, collected at approximately week 30, from a patient treated with tofacitinib. The receptor's source is a human donor with alopecia areata. The CDR3 protein is CASSADGSGEQYF. The CDR3 nucleotides read TGTGCCAGCAGTGCCGACGGGTCTGGAGAGCAGTACTTC.